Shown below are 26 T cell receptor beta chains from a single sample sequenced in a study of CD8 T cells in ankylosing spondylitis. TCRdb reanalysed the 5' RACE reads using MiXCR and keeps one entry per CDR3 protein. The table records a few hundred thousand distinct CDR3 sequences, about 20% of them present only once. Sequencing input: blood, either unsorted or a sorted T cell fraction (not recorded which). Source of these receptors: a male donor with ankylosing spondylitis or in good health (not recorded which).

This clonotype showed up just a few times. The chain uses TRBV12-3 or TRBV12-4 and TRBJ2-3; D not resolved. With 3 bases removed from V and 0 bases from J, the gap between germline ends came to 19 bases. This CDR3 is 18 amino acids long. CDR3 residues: CASSLFLAGPTSTDTQYF. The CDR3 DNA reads TGTGCCAGCAGTTTGTTCCTGGCAGGACCCACTAGCACAGATACGCAGTATTTT.

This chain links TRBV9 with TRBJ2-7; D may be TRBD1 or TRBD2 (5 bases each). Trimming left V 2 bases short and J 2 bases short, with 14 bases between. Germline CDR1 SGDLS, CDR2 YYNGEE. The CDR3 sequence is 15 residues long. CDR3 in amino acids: CASSVGGGQTYEQYF. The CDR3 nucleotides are TGTGCCAGCAGCGTGGGTGGAGGACAAACCTACGAGCAGTACTTC.

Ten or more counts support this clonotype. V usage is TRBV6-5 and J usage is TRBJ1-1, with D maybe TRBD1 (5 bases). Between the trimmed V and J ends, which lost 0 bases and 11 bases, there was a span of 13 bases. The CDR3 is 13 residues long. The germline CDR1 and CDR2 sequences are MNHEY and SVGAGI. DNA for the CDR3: TGTGCCAGCAGTTACTCCCCGACAGTGGGGGCTTTCTTT. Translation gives CASSYSPTVGAFF.

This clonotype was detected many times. CDR3 in amino acids: CASSDPSGSLFEETQYF. Here the CDR3 DNA reads TGTGCCAGCAGCGACCCTAGCGGGAGCTTATTTGAAGAGACCCAGTACTTC. The chain combines TRBV7-2 with TRBJ2-5; TRBD2 aligns across 10 bases. From germline, CDR1 is SGHTA and CDR2 FQGNSA. V shed 5 bases and J 3 bases; nucleotides not matched to a gene: 12. The CDR3 has 17 residues.

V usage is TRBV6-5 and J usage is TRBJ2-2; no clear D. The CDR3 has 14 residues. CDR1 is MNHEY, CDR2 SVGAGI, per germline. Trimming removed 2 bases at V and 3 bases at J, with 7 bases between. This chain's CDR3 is CASSYSIHTGELFF. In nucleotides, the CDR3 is TGTGCCAGCAGTTACAGCATACACACCGGGGAGCTGTTTTTT.

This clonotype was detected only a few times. The DNA for the CDR3 is TGTGCCAGCAGCAAAGACGCCGGGGAGCTGTTTTTT. This codes for CASSKDAGELFF. The rearrangement joins TRBV5-4 to TRBJ2-2; D ambiguous. There are 12 residues in the CDR3. Trimming removed 4 bases from V and 6 bases from J, with 7 bases in between. Germline V gives CDR1 SGHNT, CDR2 YYREEE (reference sequence).

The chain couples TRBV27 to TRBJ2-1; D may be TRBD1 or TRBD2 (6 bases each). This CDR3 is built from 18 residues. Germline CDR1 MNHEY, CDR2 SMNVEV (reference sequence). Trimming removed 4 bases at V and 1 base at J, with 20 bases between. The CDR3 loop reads CASSSPLWGAASYNEQFF. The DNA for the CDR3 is TGTGCCAGCAGTTCCCCCTTGTGGGGGGCCGCTTCCTACAATGAGCAGTTCTTC.

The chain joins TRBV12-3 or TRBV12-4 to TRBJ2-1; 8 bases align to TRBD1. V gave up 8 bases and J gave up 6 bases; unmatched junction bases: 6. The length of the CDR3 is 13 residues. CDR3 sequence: CASSWTGFNEQFF. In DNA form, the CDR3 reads TGTGCCAGCTCCTGGACAGGGTTCAATGAGCAGTTCTTC.

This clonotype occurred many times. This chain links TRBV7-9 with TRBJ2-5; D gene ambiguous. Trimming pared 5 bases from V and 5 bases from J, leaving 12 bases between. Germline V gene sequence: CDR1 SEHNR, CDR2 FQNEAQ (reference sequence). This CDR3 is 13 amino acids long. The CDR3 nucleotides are TGTGCCAGCAGCACCGACACCAGGGAGACCCAGTACTTC. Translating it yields CASSTDTRETQYF.

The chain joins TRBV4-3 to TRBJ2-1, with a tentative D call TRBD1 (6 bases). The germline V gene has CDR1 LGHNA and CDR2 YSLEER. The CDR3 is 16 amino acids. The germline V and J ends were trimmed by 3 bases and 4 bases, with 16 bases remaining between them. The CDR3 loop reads CASSQDRGGWYNEQFF. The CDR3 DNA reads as TGCGCCAGCAGCCAGGACCGAGGGGGTTGGTACAATGAGCAGTTCTTC.

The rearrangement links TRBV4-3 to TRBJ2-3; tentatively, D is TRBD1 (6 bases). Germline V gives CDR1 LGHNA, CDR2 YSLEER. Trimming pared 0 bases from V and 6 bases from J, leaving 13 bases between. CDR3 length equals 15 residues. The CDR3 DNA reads TGCGCCAGCAGCCAAGATTGGGGGCGACACGATACGCAGTATTTT. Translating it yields CASSQDWGRHDTQYF.

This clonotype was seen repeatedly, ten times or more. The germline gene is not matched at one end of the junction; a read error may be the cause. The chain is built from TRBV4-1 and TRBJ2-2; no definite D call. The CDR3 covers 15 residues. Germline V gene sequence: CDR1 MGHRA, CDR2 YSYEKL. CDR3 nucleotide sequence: TGCGTCAGCAGCCAAGATAAGGTCTTTGCCGGGGAGCTGTTTTTT. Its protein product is CVSSQDKVFAGELFF.

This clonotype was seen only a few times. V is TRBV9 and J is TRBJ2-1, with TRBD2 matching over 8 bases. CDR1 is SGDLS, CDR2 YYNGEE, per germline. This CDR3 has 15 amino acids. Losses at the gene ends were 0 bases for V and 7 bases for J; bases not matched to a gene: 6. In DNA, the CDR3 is TGTGCCAGCAGCGTAGCAGCGGGAGTCGGTAATGAGCAGTTCTTC. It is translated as CASSVAAGVGNEQFF.

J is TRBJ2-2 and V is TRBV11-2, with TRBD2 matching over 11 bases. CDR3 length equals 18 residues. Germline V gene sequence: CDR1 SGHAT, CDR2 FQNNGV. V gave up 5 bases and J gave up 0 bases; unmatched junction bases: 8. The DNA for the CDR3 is TGTGCCAGCAGCCCTACATCACTAGCGGGAGCGAACACCGGGGAGCTGTTTTTT. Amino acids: CASSPTSLAGANTGELFF. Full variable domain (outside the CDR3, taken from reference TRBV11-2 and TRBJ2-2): EAGVAQSPRYKIIEKRQSVAFWCNPISGHATLYWYQQILGQGPKLLIQFQNNGVVDDSQLPKDRFSAERLKGVDSTLKIQPAKLEDSAVYLCASSPTSLAGANTGELFFGEGSRLTVL.

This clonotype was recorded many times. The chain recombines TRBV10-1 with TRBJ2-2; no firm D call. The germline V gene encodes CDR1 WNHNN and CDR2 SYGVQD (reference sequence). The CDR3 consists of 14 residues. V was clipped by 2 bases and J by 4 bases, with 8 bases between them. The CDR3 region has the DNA TGCGCCAGCAGTGAGGGCACGGCCACCGGGGAGCTGTTTTTT. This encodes CASSEGTATGELFF.

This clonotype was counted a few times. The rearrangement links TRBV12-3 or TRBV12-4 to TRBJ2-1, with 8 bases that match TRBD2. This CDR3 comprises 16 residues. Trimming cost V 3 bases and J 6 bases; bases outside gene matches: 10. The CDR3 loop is CASSFPGGGRFNEQFF. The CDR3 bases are TGTGCCAGCAGTTTCCCTGGGGGCGGGAGGTTCAATGAGCAGTTCTTC.

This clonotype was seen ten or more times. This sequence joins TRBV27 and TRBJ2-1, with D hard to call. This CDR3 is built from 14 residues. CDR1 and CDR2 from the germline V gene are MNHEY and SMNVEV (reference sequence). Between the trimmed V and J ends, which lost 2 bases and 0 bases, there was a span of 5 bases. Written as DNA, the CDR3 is TGTGCCAGCAGTTTACTGAGCTCCTACAATGAGCAGTTCTTC. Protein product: CASSLLSSYNEQFF.

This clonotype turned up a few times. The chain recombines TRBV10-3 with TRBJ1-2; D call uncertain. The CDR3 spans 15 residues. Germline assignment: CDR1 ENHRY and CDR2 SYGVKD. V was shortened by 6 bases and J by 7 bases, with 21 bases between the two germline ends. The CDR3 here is CAISHPEDGQSGYTF. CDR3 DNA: TGTGCCATCAGCCACCCAGAGGACGGGCAAAGTGGCTACACCTTC.

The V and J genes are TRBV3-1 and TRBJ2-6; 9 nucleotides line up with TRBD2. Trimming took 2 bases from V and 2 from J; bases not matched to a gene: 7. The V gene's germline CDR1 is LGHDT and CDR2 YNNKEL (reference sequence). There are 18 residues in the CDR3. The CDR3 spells CASSQYLAGNPGANVLTF. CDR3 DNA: TGTGCCAGCAGCCAATATCTAGCGGGAAACCCTGGGGCCAACGTCCTGACTTTC.

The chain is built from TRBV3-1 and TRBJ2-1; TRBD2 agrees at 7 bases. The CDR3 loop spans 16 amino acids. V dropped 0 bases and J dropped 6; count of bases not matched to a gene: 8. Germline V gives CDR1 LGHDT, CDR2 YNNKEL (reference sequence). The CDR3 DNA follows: TGTGCCAGCAGCCAAGATTGGGGGGGTAGACCCAATGAGCAGTTCTTC. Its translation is CASSQDWGGRPNEQFF.

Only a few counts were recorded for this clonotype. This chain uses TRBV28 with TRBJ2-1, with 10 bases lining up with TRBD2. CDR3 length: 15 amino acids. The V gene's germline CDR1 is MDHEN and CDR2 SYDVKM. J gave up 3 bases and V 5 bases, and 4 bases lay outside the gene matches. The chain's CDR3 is CASSTTSGFYNEQFF. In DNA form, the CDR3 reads TGTGCCAGCAGTACGACTAGCGGGTTCTACAATGAGCAGTTCTTC.

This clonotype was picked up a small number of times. The CDR3, as DNA: TGTGCCAGCAGTACGGGGGGACAGGGTGGTGAAGCTTTCTTT. Translated, it gives CASSTGGQGGEAFF. The chain carries TRBV6-1 and TRBJ1-1, with TRBD1 matching over 9 bases. The ends lost 5 bases at V and 7 bases at J; junction bases unmatched: 8. The CDR3 is 14 residues long. CDR1 is MNHNS and CDR2 is SASEGT in the germline V gene.

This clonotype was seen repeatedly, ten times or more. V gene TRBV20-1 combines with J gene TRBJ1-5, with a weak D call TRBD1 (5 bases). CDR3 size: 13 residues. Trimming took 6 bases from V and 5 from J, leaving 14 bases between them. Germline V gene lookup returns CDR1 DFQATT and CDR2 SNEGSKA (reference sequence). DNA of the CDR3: TGCAGTGCAGAGGGACTTTGGGATCAGCCCCAGCATTTT. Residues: CSAEGLWDQPQHF.

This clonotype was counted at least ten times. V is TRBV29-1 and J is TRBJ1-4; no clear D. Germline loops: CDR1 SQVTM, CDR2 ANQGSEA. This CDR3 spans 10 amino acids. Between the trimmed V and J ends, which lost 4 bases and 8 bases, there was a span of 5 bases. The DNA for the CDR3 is TGCAGCGTTGTAGGCGAAAAACTGTTTTTT. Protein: CSVVGEKLFF.

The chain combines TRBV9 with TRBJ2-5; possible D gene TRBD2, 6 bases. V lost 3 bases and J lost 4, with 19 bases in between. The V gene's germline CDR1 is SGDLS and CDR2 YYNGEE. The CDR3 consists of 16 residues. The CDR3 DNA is TGTGCCAGCAGCGCGCGACTAGGCCCTACAGCAGAGACCCAGTACTTC. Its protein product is CASSARLGPTAETQYF.

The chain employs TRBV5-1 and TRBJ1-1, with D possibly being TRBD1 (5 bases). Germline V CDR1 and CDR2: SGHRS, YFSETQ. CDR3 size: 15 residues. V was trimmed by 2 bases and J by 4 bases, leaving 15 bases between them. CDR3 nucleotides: TGCGCCAGCAGCTTATATCAGGGAGATAGCACTGAAGCTTTCTTT. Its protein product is CASSLYQGDSTEAFF.